This paragraph covers one TCR beta chain sequence. Its specificity is not known. The entry originates in a study of PD-1 blockade in classical Hodgkin lymphoma. For the study at large: Patients had nivolumab dosed at 3 mg/kg, delivered intravenously every 2 weeks. Study-level results: Nivolumab starters within 1 year of ASCT were excluded. Diversity in CD4+ TCRs, unlike that measured in CD8+ TCRs, had risen significantly by C4D1.

The ends were cut back, 3 bases at V and 5 bases at J, with 8 bases in the middle. Germline values: CDR1 MGHRA, CDR2 YSYEKL. This CDR3 has 13 residues. As for time point: cycle 4 day 1 (C4D1), after six to seven weeks of nivolumab. All the patients suffered relapse after autologous stem cell transplantation, and brentuximab vedotin exposure differed. Clones were sequenced by immunoSEQ multiplex PCR, and TCRdb holds only the in-frame ones, with some missing. The table records over 60,000 clones, 91% of them present only once. The source material was peripheral blood mononuclear cells (PBMCs), sampled before the fourth cycle of nivolumab. This chain uses TRBV4-1 with TRBJ2-1, with a weak D call TRBD2 (5 bases). The TCR originated in a human donor with classical Hodgkin lymphoma. The DNA of the CDR3 is TGCGCCAGCAGCCATCAAGCGGACAATGAGCAGTTCTTC. Translated: CASSHQADNEQFF.